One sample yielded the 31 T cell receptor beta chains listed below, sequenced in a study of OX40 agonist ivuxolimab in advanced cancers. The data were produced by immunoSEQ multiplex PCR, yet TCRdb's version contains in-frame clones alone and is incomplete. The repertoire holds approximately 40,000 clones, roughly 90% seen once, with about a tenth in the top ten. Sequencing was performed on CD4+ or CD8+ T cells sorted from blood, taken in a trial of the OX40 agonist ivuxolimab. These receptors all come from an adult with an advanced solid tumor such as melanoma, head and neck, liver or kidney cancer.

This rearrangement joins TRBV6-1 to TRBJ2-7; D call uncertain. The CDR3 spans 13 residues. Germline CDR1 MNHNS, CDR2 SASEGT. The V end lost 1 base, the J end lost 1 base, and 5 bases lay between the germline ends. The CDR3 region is CASSEVWSYEQYF. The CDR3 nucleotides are TGTGCCAGCAGTGAAGTATGGTCCTACGAGCAGTACTTC.

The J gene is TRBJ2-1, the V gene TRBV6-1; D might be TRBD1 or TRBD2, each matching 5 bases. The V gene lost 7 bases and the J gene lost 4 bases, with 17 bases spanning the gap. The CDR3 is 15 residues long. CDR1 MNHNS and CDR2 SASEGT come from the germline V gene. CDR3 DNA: TGTGCCAGCACCCTGACCGGGACGGTATACAATGAGCAGTTCTTC. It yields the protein CASTLTGTVYNEQFF.

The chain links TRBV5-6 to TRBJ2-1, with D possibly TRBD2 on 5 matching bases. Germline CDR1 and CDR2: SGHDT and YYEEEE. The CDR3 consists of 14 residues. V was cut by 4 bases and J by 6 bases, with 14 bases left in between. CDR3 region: CASSPLWGVNEQFF. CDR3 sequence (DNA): TGTGCCAGCAGCCCTCTCTGGGGAGTCAATGAGCAGTTCTTC.

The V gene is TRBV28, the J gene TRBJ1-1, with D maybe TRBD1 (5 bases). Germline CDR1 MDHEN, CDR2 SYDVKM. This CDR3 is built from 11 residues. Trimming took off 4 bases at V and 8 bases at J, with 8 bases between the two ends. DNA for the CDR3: TGTGCCAGCAGTTGGGGCGGGGAAGCTTTCTTT. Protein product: CASSWGGEAFF.

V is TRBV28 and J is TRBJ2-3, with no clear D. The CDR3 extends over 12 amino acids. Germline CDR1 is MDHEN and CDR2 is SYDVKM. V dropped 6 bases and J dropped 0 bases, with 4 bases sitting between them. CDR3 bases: TGTGCCAGCAGGGACAGCACAGATACGCAGTATTTT. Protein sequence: CASRDSTDTQYF. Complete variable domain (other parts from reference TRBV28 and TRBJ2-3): DVKVTQSSRYLVKRTGEKVFLECVQDMDHENMFWYRQDPGLGLRLIYFSYDVKMKEKGDIPEGYSVSREKKERFSLILESASTNQTSMYLCASRDSTDTQYFGPGTRLTVL.

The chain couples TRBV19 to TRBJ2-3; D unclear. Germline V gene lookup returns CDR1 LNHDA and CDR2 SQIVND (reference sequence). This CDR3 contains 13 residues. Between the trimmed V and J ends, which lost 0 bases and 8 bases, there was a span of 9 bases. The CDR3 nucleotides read TGTGCCAGTAGTATAGATCCTTCGGGTACGCAGTATTTT. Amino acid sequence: CASSIDPSGTQYF.

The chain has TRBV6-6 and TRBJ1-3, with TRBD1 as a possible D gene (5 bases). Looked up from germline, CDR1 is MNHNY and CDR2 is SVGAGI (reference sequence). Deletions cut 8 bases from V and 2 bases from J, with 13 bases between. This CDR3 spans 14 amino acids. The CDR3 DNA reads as TGTGCCAGCCGGGGGGGAGGGACTGGAAACACCATATATTTT. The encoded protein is CASRGGGTGNTIYF.

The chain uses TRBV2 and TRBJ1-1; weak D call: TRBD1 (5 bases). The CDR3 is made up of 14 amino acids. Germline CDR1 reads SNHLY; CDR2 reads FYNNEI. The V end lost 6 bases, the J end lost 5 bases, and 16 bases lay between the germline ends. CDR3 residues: CASSFAGPSTEAFF. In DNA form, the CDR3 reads TGTGCCAGCAGCTTCGCGGGACCGTCGACTGAAGCTTTCTTT.

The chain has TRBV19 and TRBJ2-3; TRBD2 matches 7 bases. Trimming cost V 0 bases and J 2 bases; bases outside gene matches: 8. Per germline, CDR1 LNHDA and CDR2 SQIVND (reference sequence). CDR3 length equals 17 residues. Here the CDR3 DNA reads TGTGCCAGTAGTATAGATCAAGAGGGAGGGACCACAGATACGCAGTATTTT. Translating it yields CASSIDQEGGTTDTQYF.

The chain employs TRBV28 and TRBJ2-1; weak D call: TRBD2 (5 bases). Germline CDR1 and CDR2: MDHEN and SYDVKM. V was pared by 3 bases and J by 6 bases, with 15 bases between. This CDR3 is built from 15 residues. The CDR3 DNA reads TGTGCCAGCAGTTTCAACCGGGGTCTTGGCAATGAGCAGTTCTTC. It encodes CASSFNRGLGNEQFF.

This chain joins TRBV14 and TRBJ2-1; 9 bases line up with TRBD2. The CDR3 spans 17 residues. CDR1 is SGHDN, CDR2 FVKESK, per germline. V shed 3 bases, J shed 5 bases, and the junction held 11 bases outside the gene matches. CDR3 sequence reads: CASSQVWGTSTHNEQFF. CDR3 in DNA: TGTGCCAGCAGCCAGGTATGGGGGACTAGCACTCACAATGAGCAGTTCTTC.

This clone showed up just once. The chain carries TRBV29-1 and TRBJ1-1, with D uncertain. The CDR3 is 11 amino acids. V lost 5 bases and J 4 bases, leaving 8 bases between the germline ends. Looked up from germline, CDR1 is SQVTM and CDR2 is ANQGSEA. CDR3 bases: TGCAGCGTTTCTAGGGTCACTGAAGCTTTCTTT. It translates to CSVSRVTEAFF. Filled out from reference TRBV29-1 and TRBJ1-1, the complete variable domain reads SAVISQKPSRDICQRGTSLTIQCQVDSQVTMMFWYRQQPGQSLTLIATANQGSEATYESGFVIDKFPISRPNLTFSTLTVSNMSPEDSSIYLCSVSRVTEAFFGQGTRLTVV.

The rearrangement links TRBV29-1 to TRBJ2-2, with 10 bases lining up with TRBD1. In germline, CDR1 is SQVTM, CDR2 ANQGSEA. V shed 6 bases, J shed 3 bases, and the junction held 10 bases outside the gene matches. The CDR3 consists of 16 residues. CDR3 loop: CSVTPGQGVHTGELFF. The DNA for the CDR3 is TGCAGCGTCACCCCAGGACAGGGGGTGCACACCGGGGAGCTGTTTTTT.

DNA of the CDR3: TGTGCCAGCAGCCGGGGGGGCGAGCAGTACTTC. Translated, it gives CASSRGGEQYF. The gene calls are TRBV6-5 and TRBJ2-7, with 8 bases lining up with TRBD2. The CDR3 consists of 11 residues. J lost 6 bases, V lost 6 bases, and 1 base had no gene match. Germline CDR1 reads MNHEY; CDR2 reads SVGAGI.

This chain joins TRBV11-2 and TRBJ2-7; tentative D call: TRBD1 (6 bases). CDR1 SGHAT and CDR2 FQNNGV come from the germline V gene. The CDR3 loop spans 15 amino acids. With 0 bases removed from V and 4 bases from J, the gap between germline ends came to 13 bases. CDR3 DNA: TGTGCCAGCAGCTTAGACAGGGGTAGTGGTTACGAGCAGTACTTC. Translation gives CASSLDRGSGYEQYF.

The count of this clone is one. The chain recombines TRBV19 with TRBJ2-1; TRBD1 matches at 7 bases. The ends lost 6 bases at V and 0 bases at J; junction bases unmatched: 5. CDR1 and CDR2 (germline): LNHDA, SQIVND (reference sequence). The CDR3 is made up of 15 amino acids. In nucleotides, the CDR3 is TGTGCCAGTAGGGACAGGCCGAGCTCCTACAATGAGCAGTTCTTC. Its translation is CASRDRPSSYNEQFF.

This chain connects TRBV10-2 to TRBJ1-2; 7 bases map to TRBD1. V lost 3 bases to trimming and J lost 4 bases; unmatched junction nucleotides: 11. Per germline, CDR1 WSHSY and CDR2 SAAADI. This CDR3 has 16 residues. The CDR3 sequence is CASSDLEGTEFYGYTF. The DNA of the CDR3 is TGCGCCAGCAGTGACCTCGAGGGGACAGAATTCTATGGCTACACCTTC.

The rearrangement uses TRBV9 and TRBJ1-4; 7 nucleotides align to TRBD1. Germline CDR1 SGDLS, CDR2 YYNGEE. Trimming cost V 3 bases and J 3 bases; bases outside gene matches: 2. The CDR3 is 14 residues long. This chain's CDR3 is CASSGQGANEKLFF. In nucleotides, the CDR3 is TGTGCCAGCAGCGGACAGGGAGCTAATGAAAAACTGTTTTTT.

The CDR3 loop is CASSRGLAGDNEQFF. CDR3 DNA: TGTGCCAGCAGCCGCGGACTAGCGGGTGACAATGAGCAGTTCTTC. This chain links TRBV7-7 with TRBJ2-1; TRBD2 matches at 11 bases. V dropped 5 bases and J dropped 5; count of bases not matched to a gene: 5. This CDR3 is built from 15 residues. Germline V gives CDR1 SSHAT, CDR2 FNYEAQ (reference sequence).

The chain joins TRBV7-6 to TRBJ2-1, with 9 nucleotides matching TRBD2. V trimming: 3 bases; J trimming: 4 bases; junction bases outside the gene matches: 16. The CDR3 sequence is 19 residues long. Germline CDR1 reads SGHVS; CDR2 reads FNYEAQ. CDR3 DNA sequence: TGTGCCAGCAGCTTTGGCGCGGGTTCCGCTAGCGGGATTTACAATGAGCAGTTCTTC. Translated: CASSFGAGSASGIYNEQFF.

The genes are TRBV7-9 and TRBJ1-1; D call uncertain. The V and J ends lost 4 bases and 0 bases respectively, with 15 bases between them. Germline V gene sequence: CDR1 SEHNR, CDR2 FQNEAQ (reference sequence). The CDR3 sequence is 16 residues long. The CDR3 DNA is TGTGCCAGCAGCTCCTTCTCTCTCGGCATGAACACTGAAGCTTTCTTT. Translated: CASSSFSLGMNTEAFF.

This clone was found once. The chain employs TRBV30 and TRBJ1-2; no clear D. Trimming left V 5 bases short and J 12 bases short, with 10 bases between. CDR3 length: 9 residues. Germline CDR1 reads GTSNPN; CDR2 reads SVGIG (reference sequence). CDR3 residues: CAWGAPNTF. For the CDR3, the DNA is TGTGCCTGGGGCGCCCCCAACACCTTC.

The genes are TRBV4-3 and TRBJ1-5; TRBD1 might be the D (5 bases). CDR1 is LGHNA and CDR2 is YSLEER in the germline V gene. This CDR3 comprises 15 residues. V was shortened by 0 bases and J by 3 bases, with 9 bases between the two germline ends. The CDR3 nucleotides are TGCGCCAGCAGCCAAGATTGGGGGGACAATCAGCCCCAGCATTTT. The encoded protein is CASSQDWGDNQPQHF.

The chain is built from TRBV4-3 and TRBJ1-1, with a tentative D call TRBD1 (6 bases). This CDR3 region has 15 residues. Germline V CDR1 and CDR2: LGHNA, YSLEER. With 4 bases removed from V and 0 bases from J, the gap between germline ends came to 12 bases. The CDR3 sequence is CASSPSQGLNTEAFF. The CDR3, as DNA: TGCGCCAGCAGCCCCTCCCAGGGGTTGAACACTGAAGCTTTCTTT.

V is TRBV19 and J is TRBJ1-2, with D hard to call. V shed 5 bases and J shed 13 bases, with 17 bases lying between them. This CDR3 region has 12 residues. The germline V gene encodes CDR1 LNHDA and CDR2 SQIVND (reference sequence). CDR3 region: CASSPEGSRITF. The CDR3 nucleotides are TGTGCCAGTAGTCCCGAGGGATCCCGGATCACCTTC.

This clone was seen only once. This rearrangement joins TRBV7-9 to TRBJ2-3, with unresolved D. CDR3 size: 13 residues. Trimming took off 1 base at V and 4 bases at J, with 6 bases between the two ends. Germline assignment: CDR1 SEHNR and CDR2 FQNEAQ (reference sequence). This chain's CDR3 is CASSLDRADTQYF. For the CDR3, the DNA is TGTGCCAGCAGCTTAGATCGTGCAGATACGCAGTATTTT.

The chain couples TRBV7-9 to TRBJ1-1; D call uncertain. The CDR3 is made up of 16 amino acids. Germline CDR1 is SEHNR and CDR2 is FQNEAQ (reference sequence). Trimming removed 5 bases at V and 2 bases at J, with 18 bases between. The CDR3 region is CASSPVGVRLNTEAFF. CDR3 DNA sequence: TGTGCCAGCAGCCCAGTCGGGGTACGGTTAAACACTGAAGCTTTCTTT.

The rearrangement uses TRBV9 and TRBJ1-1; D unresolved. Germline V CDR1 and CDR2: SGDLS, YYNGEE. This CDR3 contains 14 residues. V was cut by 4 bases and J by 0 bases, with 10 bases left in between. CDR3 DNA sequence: TGTGCCAGCAGCCCCTTCTCCATGAACACTGAAGCTTTCTTT. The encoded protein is CASSPFSMNTEAFF.

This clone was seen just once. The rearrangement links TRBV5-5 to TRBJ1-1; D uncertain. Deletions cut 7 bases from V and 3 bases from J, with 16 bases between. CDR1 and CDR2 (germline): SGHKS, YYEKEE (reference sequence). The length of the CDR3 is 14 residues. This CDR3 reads CASGVVPRDTEAFF. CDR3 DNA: TGTGCCAGCGGCGTGGTCCCGCGGGACACTGAAGCTTTCTTT.

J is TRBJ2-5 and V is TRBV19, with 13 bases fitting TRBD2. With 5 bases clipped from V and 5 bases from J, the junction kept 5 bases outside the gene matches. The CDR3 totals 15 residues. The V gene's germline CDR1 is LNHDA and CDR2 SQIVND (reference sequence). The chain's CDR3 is CASSARTSGSETQYF. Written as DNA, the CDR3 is TGTGCCAGTAGTGCGAGGACTAGCGGGAGTGAGACCCAGTACTTC.

CDR3 in DNA: TGTGCCAGCAGCCTCGAAGGGACTTCCCGAATTAACAATGAGCAGTTCTTC. Amino acid sequence: CASSLEGTSRINNEQFF. The chain employs TRBV11-2 and TRBJ2-1; a possible D gene is TRBD2 (6 bases). Germline V gene lookup returns CDR1 SGHAT and CDR2 FQNNGV. Trimming took off 5 bases at V and 5 bases at J, with 22 bases between the two ends. CDR3 length: 17 residues.